This entry describes one T cell receptor beta chain. Its antigen target is currently unknown. The sample holds no much larger clone one base away, and base qualities are not on file. Other DNA sequences within the sample encode an identical CDR3. The immunoSEQ Assay, a bias-controlled multiplex PCR, was used to amplify TCRbeta CDR3 regions from genomic DNA. The study's own analysis went as follows. The number of nucleated cells in each sample was estimated from the amplification of reference gene primers within the assay. To quantify the absolute abundance of each unique TCRbeta CDR3 rearrangement, sequence reads were collapsed and filtered. For each sample, productive Simpson clonality was calculated as the square root of Simpson's diversity index across productive rearrangements. The immuneACCESS repertoire file appears here via TCRdb, limited to in-frame rearrangements. These files lack a portion of the clones; in checked studies, under half of the deficit traces to unresolved V genes, and the cause of the others is not known. That table furnishes V, J and clone size, whereas the DNA furnished D and trimming. The sample records 80,000 to 100,000 clones, 81% of which are singletons. About 4.2% of the sample rests with the top ten.

The data originate from a study of blood T cell repertoires in COVID-19 (dated by TCRdb to between 2020 and 2021). Study-wide context: Samples from collaborators originated in the United States, Italy and Spain and spanned both the acute and convalescent phases of COVID-19. The prospective study material was composed of cDNA or gDNA derived from T cells, B-cell-depleted T cells, or PBMCs. The dataset comprised deeply sampled blood TCRbeta repertoires from subjects exposed to, actively infected with, or recovered from COVID-19. The repertoires were released in a freely available public database meant as a resource for research on the immune response to SARS-CoV-2. Samples were obtained from the ongoing ImmuneRACE study (first 160 participants) and from over a thousand subjects provided by 6 global collaborators. The sample metadata nearly always contained a de-identified subject ID, COVID-19 status, age in years and sex. HLA class I and class II types, where available, came from metadata supplied by the sample provider rather than from assay-based typing. The full study reports these points: Clinical and demographic metadata were provided uncurated, with the amount varying by source and participant.

The CDR3 holds 14 amino acids from the cysteine to the phenylalanine. The sequence is cut down to CDR3 DNA, 42 bases in frame from base 1. V gives up 0 bases and J gives up 0 bases, and the segment between their germline ends measures 6 bases. Via the germline V gene, CDR1 is LGHNA and CDR2 YSLEER. Each collaborating institution followed its own protocols to collect whole blood in K2EDTA tubes. For TCRbeta analysis, collaborators shipped samples in one of three forms: frozen whole blood, isolated PBMCs, or DNA extracted from either of those sample types. Input material: peripheral blood. Recombination connected TRBV4-3 to TRBJ2-7; the D gene cannot be resolved reliably. The TCR comes from a man in his sixties with acute or convalescent COVID-19. The DNA is TGCGCCAGCAGCCAAGACCGGGTCTCCTACGAGCAGTACTTC. The translation is CASSQDRVSYEQYF.